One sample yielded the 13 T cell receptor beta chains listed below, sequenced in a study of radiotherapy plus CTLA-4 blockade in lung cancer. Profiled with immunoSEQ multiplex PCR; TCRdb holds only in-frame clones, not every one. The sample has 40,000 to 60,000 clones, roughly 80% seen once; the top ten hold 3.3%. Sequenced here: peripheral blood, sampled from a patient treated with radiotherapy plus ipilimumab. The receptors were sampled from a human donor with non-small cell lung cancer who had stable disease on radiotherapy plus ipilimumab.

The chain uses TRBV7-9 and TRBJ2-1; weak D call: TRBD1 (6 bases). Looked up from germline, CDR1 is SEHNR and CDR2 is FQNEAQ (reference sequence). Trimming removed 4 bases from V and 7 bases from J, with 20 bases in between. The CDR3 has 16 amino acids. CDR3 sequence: CASSSQRQAKGNEQFF. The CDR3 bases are TGTGCCAGCAGCTCCCAGCGACAGGCTAAGGGGAATGAGCAGTTCTTC. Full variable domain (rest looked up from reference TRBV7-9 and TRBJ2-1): DTGVSQNPRHKITKRGQNVTFRCDPISEHNRLYWYRQTLGQGPEFLTYFQNEAQLEKSRLLSDRFSAERPKGSFSTLEIQRTEQGDSAMYLCASSSQRQAKGNEQFFGPGTRLTVL.

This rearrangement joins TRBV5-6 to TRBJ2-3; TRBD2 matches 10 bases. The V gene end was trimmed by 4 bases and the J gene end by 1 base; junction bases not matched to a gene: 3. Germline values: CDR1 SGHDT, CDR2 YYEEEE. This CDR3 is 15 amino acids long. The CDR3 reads CASSLGLAGTDTQYF. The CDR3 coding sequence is TGTGCCAGCAGCCTAGGACTAGCGGGCACAGATACGCAGTATTTT.

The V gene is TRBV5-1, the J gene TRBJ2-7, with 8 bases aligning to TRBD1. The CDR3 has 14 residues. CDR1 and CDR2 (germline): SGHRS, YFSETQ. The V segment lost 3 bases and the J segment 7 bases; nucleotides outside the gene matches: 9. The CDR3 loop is CASSWGTGGEEQYF. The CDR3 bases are TGCGCCAGCAGCTGGGGGACAGGAGGAGAAGAGCAGTACTTC.

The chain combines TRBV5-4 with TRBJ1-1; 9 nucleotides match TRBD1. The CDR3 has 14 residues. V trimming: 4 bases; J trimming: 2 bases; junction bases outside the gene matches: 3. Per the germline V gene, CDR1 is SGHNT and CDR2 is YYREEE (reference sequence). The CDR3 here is CASSRTGVNTEAFF. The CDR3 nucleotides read TGTGCCAGCAGCCGGACAGGGGTAAACACTGAAGCTTTCTTT.

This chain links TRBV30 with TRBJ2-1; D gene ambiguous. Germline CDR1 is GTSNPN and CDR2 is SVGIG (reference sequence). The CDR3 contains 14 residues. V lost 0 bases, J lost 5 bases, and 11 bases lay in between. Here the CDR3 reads CAWSVMRGDNEQFF. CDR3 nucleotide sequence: TGTGCCTGGAGTGTAATGAGAGGAGACAATGAGCAGTTCTTC.

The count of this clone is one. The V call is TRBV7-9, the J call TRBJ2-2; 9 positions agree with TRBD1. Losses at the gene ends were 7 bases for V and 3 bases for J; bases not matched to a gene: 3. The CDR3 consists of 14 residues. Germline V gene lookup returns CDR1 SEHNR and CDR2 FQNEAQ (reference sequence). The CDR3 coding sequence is TGTGCCAGCACCAGGACAGGGGACACCGGGGAGCTGTTTTTT. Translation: CASTRTGDTGELFF.

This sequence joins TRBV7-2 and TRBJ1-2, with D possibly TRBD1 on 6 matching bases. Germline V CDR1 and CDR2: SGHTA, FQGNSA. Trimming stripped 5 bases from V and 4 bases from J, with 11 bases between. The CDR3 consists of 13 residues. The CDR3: CASSADSAYGYTF. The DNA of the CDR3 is TGTGCCAGCAGCGCGGACAGTGCCTATGGCTACACCTTC.

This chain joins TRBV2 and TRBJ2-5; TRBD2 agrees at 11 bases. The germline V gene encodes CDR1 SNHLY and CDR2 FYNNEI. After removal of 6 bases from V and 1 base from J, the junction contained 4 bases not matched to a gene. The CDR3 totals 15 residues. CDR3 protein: CASRSGLAVQETQYF. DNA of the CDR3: TGTGCCAGCAGGTCGGGACTAGCGGTCCAAGAGACCCAGTACTTC.

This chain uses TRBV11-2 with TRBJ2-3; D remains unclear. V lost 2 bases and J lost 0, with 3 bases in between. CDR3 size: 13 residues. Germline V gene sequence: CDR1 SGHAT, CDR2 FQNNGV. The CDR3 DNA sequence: TGTGCCAGCAGCTTACAAAGCACAGATACGCAGTATTTT. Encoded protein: CASSLQSTDTQYF. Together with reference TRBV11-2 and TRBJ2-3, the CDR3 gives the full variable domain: EAGVAQSPRYKIIEKRQSVAFWCNPISGHATLYWYQQILGQGPKLLIQFQNNGVVDDSQLPKDRFSAERLKGVDSTLKIQPAKLEDSAVYLCASSLQSTDTQYFGPGTRLTVL.

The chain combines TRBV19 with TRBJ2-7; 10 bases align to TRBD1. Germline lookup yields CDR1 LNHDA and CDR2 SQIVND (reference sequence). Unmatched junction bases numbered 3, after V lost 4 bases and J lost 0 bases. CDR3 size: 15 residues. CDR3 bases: TGTGCCAGTAGTAGAGGACAGGGGGTCTCCTACGAGCAGTACTTC. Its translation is CASSRGQGVSYEQYF.

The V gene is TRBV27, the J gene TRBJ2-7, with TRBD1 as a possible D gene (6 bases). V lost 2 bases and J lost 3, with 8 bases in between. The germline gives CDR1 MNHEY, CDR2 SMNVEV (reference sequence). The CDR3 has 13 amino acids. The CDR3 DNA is TGTGCCAGCAGTTTAGGCAGGGGCTACGAGCAGTACTTC. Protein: CASSLGRGYEQYF.

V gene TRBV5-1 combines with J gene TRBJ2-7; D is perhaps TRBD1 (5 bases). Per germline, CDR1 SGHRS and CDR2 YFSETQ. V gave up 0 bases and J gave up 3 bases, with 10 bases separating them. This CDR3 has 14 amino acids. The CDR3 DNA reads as TGCGCCAGCAGCTTGGTGGGGCAGGACTACGAGCAGTACTTC. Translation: CASSLVGQDYEQYF.

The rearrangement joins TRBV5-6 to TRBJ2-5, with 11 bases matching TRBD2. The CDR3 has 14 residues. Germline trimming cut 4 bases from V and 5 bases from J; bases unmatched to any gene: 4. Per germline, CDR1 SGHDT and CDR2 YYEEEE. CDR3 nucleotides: TGTGCCAGCAGCGGTAGACTAGCGGGGGAGACCCAGTACTTC. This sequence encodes CASSGRLAGETQYF.